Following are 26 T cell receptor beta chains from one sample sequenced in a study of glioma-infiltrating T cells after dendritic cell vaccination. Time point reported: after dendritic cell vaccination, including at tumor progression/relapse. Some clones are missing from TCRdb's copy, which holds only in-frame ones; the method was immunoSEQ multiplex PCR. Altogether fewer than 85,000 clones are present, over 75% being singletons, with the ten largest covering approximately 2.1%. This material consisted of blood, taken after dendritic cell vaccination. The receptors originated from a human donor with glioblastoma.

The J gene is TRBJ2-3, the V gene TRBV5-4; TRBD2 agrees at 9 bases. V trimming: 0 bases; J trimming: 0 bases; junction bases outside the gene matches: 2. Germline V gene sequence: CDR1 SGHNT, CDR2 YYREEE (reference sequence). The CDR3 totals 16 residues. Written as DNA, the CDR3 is TGTGCCAGCAGCTTGGGGGCGGGAGGGAGCACAGATACGCAGTATTTT. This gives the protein CASSLGAGGSTDTQYF.

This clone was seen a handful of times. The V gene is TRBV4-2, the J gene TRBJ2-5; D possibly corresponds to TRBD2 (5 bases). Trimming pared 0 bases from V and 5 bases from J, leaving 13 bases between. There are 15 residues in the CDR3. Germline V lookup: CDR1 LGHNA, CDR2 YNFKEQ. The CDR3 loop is CASSQETSSVETQYF. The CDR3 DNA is TGTGCCAGCAGCCAAGAAACTAGTTCGGTGGAGACCCAGTACTTC.

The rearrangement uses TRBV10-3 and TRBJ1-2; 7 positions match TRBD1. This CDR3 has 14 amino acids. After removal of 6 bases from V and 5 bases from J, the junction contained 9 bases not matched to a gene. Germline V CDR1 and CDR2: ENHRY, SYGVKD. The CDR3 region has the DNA TGTGCCATCAGCGACGTACAGGGGTATTATGGCTACACCTTC. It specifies CAISDVQGYYGYTF.

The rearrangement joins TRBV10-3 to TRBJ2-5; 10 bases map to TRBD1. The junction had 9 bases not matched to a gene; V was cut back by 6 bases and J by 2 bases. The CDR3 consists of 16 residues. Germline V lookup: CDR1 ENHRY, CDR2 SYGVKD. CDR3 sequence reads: CAIRGGQGGLQETQYF. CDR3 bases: TGTGCCATCAGGGGTGGACAGGGGGGCCTTCAAGAGACCCAGTACTTC.

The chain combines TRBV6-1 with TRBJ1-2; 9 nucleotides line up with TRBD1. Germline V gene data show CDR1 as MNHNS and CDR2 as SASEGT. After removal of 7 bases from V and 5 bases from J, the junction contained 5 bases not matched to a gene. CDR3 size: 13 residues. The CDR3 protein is CASTLGQGYGYTF. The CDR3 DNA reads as TGTGCCAGCACCTTGGGACAGGGATATGGCTACACCTTC.

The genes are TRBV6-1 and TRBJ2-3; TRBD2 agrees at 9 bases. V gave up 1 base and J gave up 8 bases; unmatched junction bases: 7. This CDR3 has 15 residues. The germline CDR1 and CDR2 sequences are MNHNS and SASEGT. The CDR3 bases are TGTGCCAGCAGTGAAGGTTTAGCGGGAGACGGTACGCAGTATTTT. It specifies CASSEGLAGDGTQYF.

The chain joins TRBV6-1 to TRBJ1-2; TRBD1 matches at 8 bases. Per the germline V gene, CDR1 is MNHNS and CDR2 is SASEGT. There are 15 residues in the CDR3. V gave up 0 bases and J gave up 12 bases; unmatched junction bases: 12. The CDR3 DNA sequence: TGTGCCAGCAGTGAAGCAAGTGCCGGACAGGGCCGGAACACCTTC. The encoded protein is CASSEASAGQGRNTF.

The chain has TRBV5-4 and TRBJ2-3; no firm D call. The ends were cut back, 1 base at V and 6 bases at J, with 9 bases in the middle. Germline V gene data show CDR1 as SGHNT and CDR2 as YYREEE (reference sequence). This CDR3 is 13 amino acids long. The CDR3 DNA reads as TGTGCCAGCAGCTTGCCCGAACGGGATACGCAGTATTTT. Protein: CASSLPERDTQYF.

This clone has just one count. CDR3 nucleotide sequence: TGTGCCAGCAGCCGGAGGAATTTGAATGAGCAGTTCTTC. Amino acids: CASSRRNLNEQFF. The rearrangement uses TRBV13 and TRBJ2-1, with D possibly being TRBD2 (5 bases). Germline CDR1 is PRHDT and CDR2 is FYEKMQ (reference sequence). The CDR3 runs 13 residues. Between the trimmed V and J ends, which lost 5 bases and 7 bases, there was a span of 12 bases.

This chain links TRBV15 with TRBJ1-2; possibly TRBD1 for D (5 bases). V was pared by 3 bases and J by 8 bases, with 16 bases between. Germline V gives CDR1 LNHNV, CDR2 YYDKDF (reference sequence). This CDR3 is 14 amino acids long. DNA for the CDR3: TGTGCCACCAGCAGCTCGTTGGAGGGGCGAGGCTACACCTTC. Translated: CATSSSLEGRGYTF.

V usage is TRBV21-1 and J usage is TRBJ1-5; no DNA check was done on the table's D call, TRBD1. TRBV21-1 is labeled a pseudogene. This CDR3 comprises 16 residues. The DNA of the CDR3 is TGTGCCAGCAGCAAAGCTGGCCAGGGCCACAATCAGCCCCAGCATTTT. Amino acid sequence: CASSKAGQGHNQPQHF.

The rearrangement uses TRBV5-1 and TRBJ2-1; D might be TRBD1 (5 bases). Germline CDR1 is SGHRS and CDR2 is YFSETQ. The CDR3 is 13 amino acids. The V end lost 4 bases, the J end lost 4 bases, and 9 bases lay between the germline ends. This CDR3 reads CASSTDSYNEQFF. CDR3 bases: TGCGCCAGCAGCACCGACAGTTACAATGAGCAGTTCTTC.

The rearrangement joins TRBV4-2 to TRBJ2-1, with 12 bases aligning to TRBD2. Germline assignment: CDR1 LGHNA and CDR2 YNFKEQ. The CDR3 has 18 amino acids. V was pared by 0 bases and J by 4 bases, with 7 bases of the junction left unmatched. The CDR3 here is CASSQDLAGGPRYNEQFF. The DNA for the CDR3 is TGTGCCAGCAGCCAAGATCTAGCGGGAGGGCCGAGGTACAATGAGCAGTTCTTC.

Here the CDR3 reads CASSFGTGGVSGANVLTF. In nucleotides, the CDR3 is TGTGCCAGCAGCTTTGGGACAGGGGGTGTGTCTGGGGCCAACGTCCTGACTTTC. V gene TRBV5-4 combines with J gene TRBJ2-6; 11 bases agree with TRBD1. With V trimmed by 2 bases and J by 1 base, 5 bases remained unmatched. The V gene's germline CDR1 is SGHNT and CDR2 YYREEE (reference sequence). The CDR3 is 18 residues long.

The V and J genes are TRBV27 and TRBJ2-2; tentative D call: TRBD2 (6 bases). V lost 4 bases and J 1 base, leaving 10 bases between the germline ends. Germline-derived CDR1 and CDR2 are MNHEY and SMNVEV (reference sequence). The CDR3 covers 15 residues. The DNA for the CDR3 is TGTGCCAGCAGTTCGGGGGTCCAGAACACCGGGGAGCTGTTTTTT. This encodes CASSSGVQNTGELFF.

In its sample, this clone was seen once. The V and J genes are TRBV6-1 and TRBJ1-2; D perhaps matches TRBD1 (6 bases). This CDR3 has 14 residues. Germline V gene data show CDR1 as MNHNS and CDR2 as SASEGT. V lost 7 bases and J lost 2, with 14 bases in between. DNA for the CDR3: TGTGCCAGCATCCCAGGGGAAAAGAACTATGGCTACACCTTC. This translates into CASIPGEKNYGYTF.

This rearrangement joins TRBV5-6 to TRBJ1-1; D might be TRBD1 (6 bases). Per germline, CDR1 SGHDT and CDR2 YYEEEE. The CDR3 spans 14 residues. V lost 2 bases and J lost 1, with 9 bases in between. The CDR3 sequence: CASSLGQKNTEAFF. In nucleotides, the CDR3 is TGTGCCAGCAGCTTAGGACAGAAGAACACTGAAGCTTTCTTT.

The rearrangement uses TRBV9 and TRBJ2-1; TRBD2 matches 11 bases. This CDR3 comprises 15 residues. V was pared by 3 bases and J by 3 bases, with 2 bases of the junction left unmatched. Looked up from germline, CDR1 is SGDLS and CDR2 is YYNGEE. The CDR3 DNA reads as TGTGCCAGCAGCGCAACTAGCGGGAGCTACAATGAGCAGTTCTTC. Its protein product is CASSATSGSYNEQFF.

This chain's CDR3 is CASSTDRGFITDTQYF. CDR3 DNA: TGTGCCAGCAGTACTGACAGGGGTTTTATTACAGATACGCAGTATTTT. This sequence joins TRBV2 and TRBJ2-3; the match to TRBD1 covers 8 bases. This CDR3 comprises 16 residues. CDR1 SNHLY and CDR2 FYNNEI come from the germline V gene. The junction had 10 bases not matched to a gene; V was cut back by 5 bases and J by 3 bases.

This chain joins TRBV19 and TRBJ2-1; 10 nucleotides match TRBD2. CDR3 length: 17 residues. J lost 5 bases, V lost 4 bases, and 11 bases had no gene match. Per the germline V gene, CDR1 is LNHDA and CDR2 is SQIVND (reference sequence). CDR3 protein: CASSRMGTSGTHNEQFF. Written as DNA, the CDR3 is TGTGCCAGTAGTAGGATGGGCACTAGCGGGACACACAATGAGCAGTTCTTC.

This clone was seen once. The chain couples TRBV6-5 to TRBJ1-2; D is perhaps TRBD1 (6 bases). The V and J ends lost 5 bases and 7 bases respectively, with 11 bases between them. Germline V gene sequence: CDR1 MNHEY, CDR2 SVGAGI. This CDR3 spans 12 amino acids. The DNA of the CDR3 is TGTGCCAGCAGTGCGGACAGAGTTGGCTACACCTTC. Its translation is CASSADRVGYTF.

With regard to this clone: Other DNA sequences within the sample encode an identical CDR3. CDR3 loop: CASSLGLAGQETQYF. CDR3 nucleotide sequence: TGCGCCAGCAGCCTAGGACTAGCGGGGCAAGAGACCCAGTACTTC. This rearrangement joins TRBV5-1 to TRBJ2-5; 12 nucleotides line up with TRBD2. Unmatched junction bases numbered 3, after V lost 4 bases and J lost 2 bases. Germline V lookup: CDR1 SGHRS, CDR2 YFSETQ. The CDR3 is made up of 15 amino acids.

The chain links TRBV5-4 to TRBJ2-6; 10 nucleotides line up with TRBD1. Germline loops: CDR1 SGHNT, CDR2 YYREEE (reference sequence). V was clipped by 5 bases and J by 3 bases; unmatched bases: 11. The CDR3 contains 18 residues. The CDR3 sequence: CASRRAGTGEGGANVLTF. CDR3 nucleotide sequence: TGTGCCAGCAGGCGTGCCGGGACAGGGGAGGGTGGGGCCAACGTCCTGACTTTC.

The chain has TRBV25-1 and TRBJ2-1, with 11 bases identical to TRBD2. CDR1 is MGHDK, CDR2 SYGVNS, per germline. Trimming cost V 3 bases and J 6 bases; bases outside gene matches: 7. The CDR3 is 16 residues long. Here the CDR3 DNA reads TGTGCCAGCAGTGATTATAGCGGGAGGGCCAGCAATGAGCAGTTCTTC. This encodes CASSDYSGRASNEQFF.

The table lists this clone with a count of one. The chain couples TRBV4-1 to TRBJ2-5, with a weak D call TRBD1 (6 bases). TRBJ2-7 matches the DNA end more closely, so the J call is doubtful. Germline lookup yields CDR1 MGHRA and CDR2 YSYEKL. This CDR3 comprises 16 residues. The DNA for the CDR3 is TGCGCCAGCAGCCAAGAATCAGGGGCAAGAACCTACGAGCAGTACTTC. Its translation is CASSQESGARTYEQYF.

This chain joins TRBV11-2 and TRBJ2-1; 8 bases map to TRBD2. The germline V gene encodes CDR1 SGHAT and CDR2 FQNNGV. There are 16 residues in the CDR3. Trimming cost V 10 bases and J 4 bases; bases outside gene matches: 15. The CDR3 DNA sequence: TGTGCCACCCAGGACCGGGGGGGCCGGGTTTACAATGAGCAGTTCTTC. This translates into CATQDRGGRVYNEQFF.